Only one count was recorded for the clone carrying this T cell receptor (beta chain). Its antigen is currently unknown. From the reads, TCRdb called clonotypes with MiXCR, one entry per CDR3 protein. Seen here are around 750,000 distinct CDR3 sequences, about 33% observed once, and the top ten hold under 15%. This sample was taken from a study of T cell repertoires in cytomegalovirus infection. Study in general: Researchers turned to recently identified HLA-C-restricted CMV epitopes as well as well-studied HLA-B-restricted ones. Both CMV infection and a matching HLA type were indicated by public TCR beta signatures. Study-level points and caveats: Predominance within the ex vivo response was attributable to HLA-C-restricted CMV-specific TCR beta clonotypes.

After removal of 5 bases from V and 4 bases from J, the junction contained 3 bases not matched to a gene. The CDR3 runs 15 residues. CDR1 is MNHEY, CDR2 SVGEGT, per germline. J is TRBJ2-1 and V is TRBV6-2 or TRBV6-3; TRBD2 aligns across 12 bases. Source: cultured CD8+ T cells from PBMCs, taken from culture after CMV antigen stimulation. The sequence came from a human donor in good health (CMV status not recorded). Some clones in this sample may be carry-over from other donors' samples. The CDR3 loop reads CASSGLAGIYNEQFF. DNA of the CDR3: TGTGCCAGCAGTGGACTAGCGGGGATTTACAATGAGCAGTTCTTC.